This TCR beta chain came from a study of blood T cell repertoires in COVID-19. The overall study: Nucleic acid was either cDNA or gDNA, and it came from T cells, B-cell-depleted T cells, or PBMCs.

The CDR3 is 18 amino acids. J gave up 0 bases and V 5 bases, and 15 bases lay outside the gene matches. The germline V gene has CDR1 MDHEN and CDR2 SYDVKM. Authors' data handling: How many nucleated cells were present was estimated from reference gene primer amplification. The table came from immunoSEQ multiplex PCR; TCRdb's copy has only in-frame clones and leaves some out. D and trimming come from the DNA, and the V and J calls and clone size come from that table. The data show 86,000 or so clones, with around 80% seen just once and about 1.2% held by the top ten. The chain has TRBV28 and TRBJ1-2; 7 bases line up with TRBD1. The TCR originated in a woman at least 80 years old with acute or convalescent COVID-19. The sequencing sample was made of peripheral blood. CDR3 loop: CASSPTPPGQPTNYGYTF. CDR3 coding DNA: TGTGCCAGCAGTCCAACACCCCCGGGACAGCCTACTAACTATGGCTACACCTTC.